Shown below are 24 T cell receptor beta chains from a single sample sequenced in a study of T-cell memory formation after mild COVID-19 (dated by TCRdb to the early 2020s). The library was produced with 5' RACE. The listed sequencing device is Illumina NovaSeq 6000. TCRdb reran the public reads through fastp at Q25 and MiXCR, keeping productive beta chains. CDR3 protein duplicates are merged, each entry listing the most common genes and DNA. Here the sample has some 300,000 distinct CDR3 sequences; roughly 20% occur a single time. Clones ranked in the top ten supply roughly 21% of the sample. The sample was PBMCs or a T cell subset sorted from them (not recorded which). These TCRs come from a man aged 18 to 29 who had mild COVID-19 (a few samples of this study predate the infection). The sample titles of this study are shuffled in the database, so cell type and time point are left out; the donor was told from shared clones.

This clonotype was picked up a small number of times. This chain connects TRBV7-2 to TRBJ2-3; TRBD1 or TRBD2 may be the D gene (5 bases each). Between the trimmed V and J ends, which lost 5 bases and 4 bases, there was a span of 16 bases. Germline V gene data show CDR1 as SGHTA and CDR2 as FQGNSA. This CDR3 contains 15 residues. CDR3 sequence: CASSPGHGTADTQYF. CDR3 bases: TGTGCCAGCAGCCCCGGTCACGGGACGGCAGATACGCAGTATTTT. Drawing the rest from reference TRBV7-2 and TRBJ2-3, the complete variable domain is GAGVSQSPSNKVTEKGKDVELRCDPISGHTALYWYRQSLGQGLEFLIYFQGNSAPDKSGLPSDRFSAERTGGSVSTLTIQRTQQEDSAVYLCASSPGHGTADTQYFGPGTRLTVL.

The chain combines TRBV4-1 with TRBJ1-2; 8 bases match TRBD1. This CDR3 has 15 amino acids. Germline-derived CDR1 and CDR2 are MGHRA and YSYEKL. V trimming: 0 bases; J trimming: 7 bases; junction bases outside the gene matches: 7. CDR3 amino acids: CASSQETGVSRGYTF. The DNA of the CDR3 is TGCGCCAGCAGCCAAGAGACAGGGGTTTCTCGTGGCTACACCTTC.

The CDR3 reads CASSQGRGLSYEQYV. The CDR3 bases are TGCGCCAGCAGTCAGGGCAGGGGGCTCTCCTACGAGCAGTACGTC. The chain couples TRBV23-1 to TRBJ2-7; the match to TRBD1 covers 8 bases. TRBV23-1 is identified as an open reading frame with a role that is uncertain. Germline trimming cut 3 bases from V and 0 bases from J; bases unmatched to any gene: 4. The CDR3 has 15 amino acids.

V gene TRBV5-5 combines with J gene TRBJ1-2; D unclear. Trimming left V 3 bases short and J 0 bases short, with 9 bases between. Germline CDR1 SGHKS, CDR2 YYEKEE (reference sequence). The CDR3 runs 14 residues. The CDR3 bases are TGTGCCAGCAGCTCACATTTGTCTAACTATGGCTACACCTTC. It codes for CASSSHLSNYGYTF.

The chain links TRBV12-3 or TRBV12-4 to TRBJ1-1; D is perhaps TRBD1 (6 bases). CDR3 length equals 17 residues. V was pared by 5 bases and J by 2 bases, with 21 bases between. The DNA of the CDR3 is TGTGCCAGCAGTGCGCCGCGCGGGGGCCCGGTAAACACTGAAGCTTTCTTT. This translates into CASSAPRGGPVNTEAFF.

The genes are TRBV4-3 and TRBJ1-5; D is unresolved. The germline V gene encodes CDR1 LGHNA and CDR2 YSLEER. Trimming took off 0 bases at V and 2 bases at J, with 8 bases between the two ends. The CDR3 consists of 15 residues. The CDR3 region has the DNA TGCGCCAGCAGCCAAGATACCTTTGGCAATCAGCCCCAGCATTTT. It encodes CASSQDTFGNQPQHF.

The rearrangement uses TRBV4-3 and TRBJ2-2; D perhaps matches TRBD2 (5 bases). Germline V gene sequence: CDR1 LGHNA, CDR2 YSLEER. With 0 bases removed from V and 5 bases from J, the gap between germline ends came to 13 bases. The CDR3 loop spans 16 amino acids. The CDR3 is CASSQDRVGETGELFF. The CDR3 DNA sequence: TGCGCCAGCAGCCAAGATCGCGTGGGAGAGACCGGGGAGCTGTTTTTT.

CDR3 amino acids: CASSSQVRDNEQFF. CDR3 bases: TGCGCCAGCAGCTCTCAGGTACGGGACAATGAGCAGTTCTTC. The J gene is TRBJ2-1, the V gene TRBV5-1; D ambiguous. The V end lost 3 bases, the J end lost 5 bases, and 12 bases lay between the germline ends. The CDR3 loop spans 14 amino acids. Germline V gene data show CDR1 as SGHRS and CDR2 as YFSETQ.

This clonotype was seen only a few times. The V call is TRBV4-1, the J call TRBJ2-1, with TRBD2 matching over 8 bases. The CDR3 totals 15 residues. V dropped 8 bases and J dropped 7; count of bases not matched to a gene: 13. Germline lookup yields CDR1 MGHRA and CDR2 YSYEKL. The CDR3 DNA reads as TGCGCCAGCGGTCTTCGGGGGGGCAGTGGAAATGAGCAGTTCTTC. This sequence encodes CASGLRGGSGNEQFF.

This clonotype was found a few times. The chain has TRBV4-3 and TRBJ2-5; maybe TRBD2 (6 bases). Germline assignment: CDR1 LGHNA and CDR2 YSLEER. This CDR3 has 15 residues. Trimming removed 4 bases at V and 6 bases at J, with 18 bases between. CDR3 in DNA: TGCGCCAGCAGCCGCCTCGCGGGGTCCGGGCAGACCCAGTACTTC. Translated: CASSRLAGSGQTQYF.

The chain combines TRBV20-1 with TRBJ2-5; 8 nucleotides line up with TRBD1. The trim removed 7 bases at V and 2 bases at J, leaving 9 bases unmatched. Germline assignment: CDR1 DFQATT and CDR2 SNEGSKA (reference sequence). The CDR3 length is 14 residues. The CDR3, as DNA: TGCAGTGAGACGGACCGGGACAGGCAAGAGACCCAGTACTTC. Translation gives CSETDRDRQETQYF.

The chain combines TRBV7-9 with TRBJ1-1; D gene ambiguous. The CDR3 spans 16 residues. Trimming pared 4 bases from V and 3 bases from J, leaving 18 bases between. CDR1 is SEHNR and CDR2 is FQNEAQ in the germline V gene (reference sequence). The CDR3 sequence: CASSSARTTDYTEAFF. The CDR3 DNA reads TGTGCCAGCAGCTCCGCCCGGACCACTGATTACACTGAAGCTTTCTTT.

The rearrangement uses TRBV12-3 or TRBV12-4 and TRBJ2-5, with TRBD1 identical over 7 bases. J gave up 11 bases and V 6 bases, and 9 bases lay outside the gene matches. The CDR3 loop spans 12 amino acids. The CDR3 region has the DNA TGTGCCAGCAGCGGGACAGAGAAAAAACAGTACTTC. Encoded protein: CASSGTEKKQYF.

There are a few counts of this clonotype. The V gene is TRBV6-2 or TRBV6-3, the J gene TRBJ2-1, with D perhaps being TRBD1 or TRBD2 (7 bases each). V was trimmed by 4 bases and J by 10 bases, leaving 23 bases between them. Germline V gives CDR1 MNHEY, CDR2 SVGEGT. The CDR3 is 16 residues long. The CDR3, as DNA: TGTGCCAGCAGTTCAGGGGGGAGGGGAGCCCGCAGAGAGCAGTTCTTC. Encoded protein: CASSSGGRGARREQFF.

In DNA, the CDR3 is TGTGCCAGCTCAACAGATGCCTACGAGCAGTACTTC. This gives the protein CASSTDAYEQYF. The V gene is TRBV18, the J gene TRBJ2-7; unclear D gene. Germline CDR1 and CDR2: KGHSH and LQKENI. V dropped 5 bases and J dropped 2 bases, with 7 bases sitting between them. CDR3 length equals 12 residues.

J is TRBJ2-7 and V is TRBV7-3; D perhaps matches TRBD2 (7 bases). Germline lookup yields CDR1 SGHTA and CDR2 FQGTGA. V dropped 1 base and J dropped 4 bases, with 14 bases sitting between them. The CDR3 totals 15 residues. Here the CDR3 reads CASSLIGGPLYEQYF. The CDR3 coding sequence is TGTGCCAGCAGCTTAATCGGGGGGCCCCTATACGAGCAGTACTTC.

The chain couples TRBV6-6 to TRBJ2-2; D may be TRBD1 (6 bases). CDR1 and CDR2 from the germline V gene are MNHNY and SVGAGI (reference sequence). V was trimmed by 5 bases and J by 4 bases, leaving 14 bases between them. This CDR3 has 15 residues. The CDR3 region is CASSPQGLSTGELFF. The CDR3 nucleotides are TGTGCCAGCAGTCCGCAGGGGTTGTCCACCGGGGAGCTGTTTTTT.

V and J are TRBV5-6 and TRBJ2-7; the D gene could be TRBD1 or TRBD2 (5 bases each). The CDR3 is made up of 14 amino acids. The V gene's germline CDR1 is SGHDT and CDR2 YYEEEE. V lost 1 base to trimming and J lost 4 bases, with 12 bases between them. CDR3 coding DNA: TGTGCCAGCAGCTTGCTCGGGGCCTTATACGAGCAGTACTTC. It encodes CASSLLGALYEQYF. Together with reference TRBV5-6 and TRBJ2-7, the CDR3 gives the full variable domain: DAGVTQSPTHLIKTRGQQVTLRCSPKSGHDTVSWYQQALGQGPQFIFQYYEEEERQRGNFPDRFSGHQFPNYSSELNVNALLLGDSALYLCASSLLGALYEQYFGPGTRLTVT.

This chain joins TRBV5-1 and TRBJ2-2; a possible D gene is TRBD1 (5 bases). Trimming pared 2 bases from V and 0 bases from J, leaving 8 bases between. Germline loops: CDR1 SGHRS, CDR2 YFSETQ. This CDR3 has 15 residues. For the CDR3, the DNA is TGCGCCAGCAGCTTAGGACATTCGAACACCGGGGAGCTGTTTTTT. It is translated as CASSLGHSNTGELFF.

This clonotype has more than one count but fewer than ten. The chain employs TRBV7-2 and TRBJ2-5; D perhaps matches TRBD2 (6 bases). Trimming stripped 6 bases from V and 1 base from J, with 15 bases between. Germline-derived CDR1 and CDR2 are SGHTA and FQGNSA. The CDR3 sequence is 15 residues long. The CDR3 sequence is CASRPIGGSQETQYF. In DNA, the CDR3 is TGTGCCAGCAGGCCTATCGGGGGATCCCAAGAGACCCAGTACTTC.

This clonotype has a handful of counts. The chain has TRBV3-1 and TRBJ1-5, with 8 positions matching TRBD1. Germline CDR1 and CDR2: LGHDT and YNNKEL (reference sequence). The CDR3 length is 16 residues. Unmatched junction bases numbered 4, after V lost 3 bases and J lost 0 bases. The chain's CDR3 is CASSHTGGSSNQPQHF. As DNA, the CDR3 is TGTGCCAGCAGCCACACAGGGGGATCTAGCAATCAGCCCCAGCATTTT.

This clonotype was seen repeatedly, ten times or more. The chain employs TRBV20-1 and TRBJ2-5; 7 nucleotides agree with TRBD2. Germline values: CDR1 DFQATT, CDR2 SNEGSKA (reference sequence). The CDR3 has 14 amino acids. The V segment lost 0 bases and the J segment 5 bases; nucleotides outside the gene matches: 6. CDR3 nucleotides: TGCAGTGCTAGAGATGGGGGGGAGGGGGAGACCCAGTACTTC. Protein sequence: CSARDGGEGETQYF.

The chain couples TRBV7-2 to TRBJ2-3; D is unresolved. The germline V gene has CDR1 SGHTA and CDR2 FQGNSA. The CDR3 extends over 15 amino acids. With 4 bases removed from V and 2 bases from J, the gap between germline ends came to 13 bases. The CDR3: CASSSPSSFTDTQYF. The CDR3 nucleotides read TGTGCCAGCAGCTCCCCAAGCTCCTTCACAGATACGCAGTATTTT. The full variable domain, completed using reference TRBV7-2 and TRBJ2-3, is GAGVSQSPSNKVTEKGKDVELRCDPISGHTALYWYRQSLGQGLEFLIYFQGNSAPDKSGLPSDRFSAERTGGSVSTLTIQRTQQEDSAVYLCASSSPSSFTDTQYFGPGTRLTVL.

In its sample, this clonotype was seen a few times. CDR3 residues: CAAGRRVYEQYF. The CDR3 DNA follows: TGTGCCGCAGGGAGGAGGGTCTACGAGCAGTACTTC. This chain connects TRBV6-2 or TRBV6-3 to TRBJ2-7; D perhaps matches TRBD2 (6 bases). CDR1 is MNHEY, CDR2 SVGEGT, per germline. The CDR3 is 12 amino acids. Trimming stripped 11 bases from V and 3 bases from J, with 14 bases between.